These 21 T cell receptor beta chains were sequenced from one sample in a study of tumour-infiltrating T cells in Burkitt lymphoma. Generated by immunoSEQ multiplex PCR, the TCRdb table keeps only in-frame clones and is missing some. Of some 13,000 clones listed, over 75% were seen once; the top ten hold approximately 1.5%. The sequenced sample consisted of tumor tissue. These receptors all stem from a human donor with diffuse large B-cell lymphoma.

The CDR3 loop is CASLITGANVLTF. Written as DNA, the CDR3 is TGTGCCAGCCTCATTACTGGGGCCAACGTCCTGACTTTC. The rearrangement uses TRBV5-6 and TRBJ2-6; D gene unclear. Trimming cost V 7 bases and J 2 bases, with 7 bases left between them. Germline V gene sequence: CDR1 SGHDT, CDR2 YYEEEE. This CDR3 region has 13 residues. The full variable domain, completed using reference TRBV5-6 and TRBJ2-6, is DAGVTQSPTHLIKTRGQQVTLRCSPKSGHDTVSWYQQALGQGPQFIFQYYEEEERQRGNFPDRFSGHQFPNYSSELNVNALLLGDSALYLCASLITGANVLTFGAGSRLTVL.

This chain uses TRBV7-9 with TRBJ1-2; 8 nucleotides match TRBD1. CDR1 and CDR2 (germline): SEHNR, FQNEAQ (reference sequence). The CDR3 loop spans 14 amino acids. The junction had 7 bases not matched to a gene; V was cut back by 7 bases and J by 3 bases. The CDR3 bases are TGTGCCAGCACCCCGGACAGGGACCACTATGGCTACACCTTC. This encodes CASTPDRDHYGYTF.

This chain connects TRBV5-1 to TRBJ1-6; 9 nucleotides line up with TRBD1. CDR1 and CDR2 (germline): SGHRS, YFSETQ. Unmatched junction bases numbered 3, after V lost 4 bases and J lost 7 bases. This CDR3 contains 14 residues. The chain's CDR3 is CASSLGTGNSPLHF. The CDR3 bases are TGCGCCAGCAGCCTCGGGACAGGGAATTCACCCCTCCACTTT.

The chain employs TRBV9 and TRBJ1-2, with 7 bases fitting TRBD1. CDR1 is SGDLS, CDR2 YYNGEE, per germline. CDR3 length: 16 residues. Germline trimming cut 3 bases from V and 2 bases from J; bases unmatched to any gene: 10. The CDR3 DNA reads as TGTGCCAGCAGCGGCCAGGGGGGAGGCGTCAACTATGGCTACACCTTC. Encoded protein: CASSGQGGGVNYGYTF.

J is TRBJ1-1 and V is TRBV7-2; possible D gene TRBD1, 6 bases. This CDR3 has 15 amino acids. Trimming removed 5 bases from V and 8 bases from J, with 21 bases in between. CDR1 and CDR2 (germline): SGHTA, FQGNSA. The CDR3 region has the DNA TGTGCCAGCAGCCCAGGTAGGGGGGCAGGACTGGAAGCTTTCTTT. Translating it yields CASSPGRGAGLEAFF.

DNA of the CDR3: TGTGCCAGCTCACGAACACAGGGTAGCTACGAGCAGTACTTC. As protein: CASSRTQGSYEQYF. The rearrangement uses TRBV18 and TRBJ2-7, with D tentatively TRBD1 (6 bases). Per the germline V gene, CDR1 is KGHSH and CDR2 is LQKENI. This CDR3 comprises 14 residues. Trimming shortened V by 4 bases and J by 3 bases, and 13 bases separated the two germline ends.

The chain carries TRBV2 and TRBJ2-1; the D gene could be TRBD1 or TRBD2 (5 bases each). Trimming cost V 8 bases and J 2 bases, with 19 bases left between them. The CDR3 loop spans 16 amino acids. CDR1 is SNHLY, CDR2 FYNNEI, per germline. The chain's CDR3 is CASLIRGVSTYNEQFF. CDR3 nucleotides: TGTGCCAGCCTAATACGAGGGGTTTCTACCTACAATGAGCAGTTCTTC.

J is TRBJ1-5 and V is TRBV19; D might be TRBD1 (5 bases). Per germline, CDR1 LNHDA and CDR2 SQIVND (reference sequence). Trimming shortened V by 2 bases and J by 7 bases, and 21 bases separated the two germline ends. The CDR3 runs to 17 residues. In DNA form, the CDR3 reads TGTGCCAGTAGTATACTTTGGGGCGCGGGAGAGGAACAGCCCCAGCATTTT. The encoded protein is CASSILWGAGEEQPQHF.

The chain combines TRBV11-2 with TRBJ2-5; unclear D gene. In germline, CDR1 is SGHAT, CDR2 FQNNGV. The CDR3 runs to 15 residues. Trimming removed 2 bases from V and 2 bases from J, with 12 bases in between. As DNA, the CDR3 is TGTGCCAGCAGCTTACGGTCGAGAGATCAAGAGACCCAGTACTTC. This encodes CASSLRSRDQETQYF.

J is TRBJ1-3 and V is TRBV29-1; D is unresolved. Germline CDR1 SQVTM, CDR2 ANQGSEA. Trimming removed 3 bases at V and 2 bases at J, with 8 bases between. The CDR3 runs to 13 residues. The CDR3 DNA reads TGCAGCGTTGAGGGCCTGGCTGGAAACACCATATATTTT. Its translation: CSVEGLAGNTIYF.

This rearrangement joins TRBV2 to TRBJ1-1, with D unclear. This CDR3 has 14 residues. The germline V gene encodes CDR1 SNHLY and CDR2 FYNNEI. V lost 7 bases and J 4 bases, leaving 16 bases between the germline ends. The CDR3, as DNA: TGTGCCAGCAACTGGGATGGGGTAGGCACTGAAGCTTTCTTT. Translated: CASNWDGVGTEAFF.

The V call is TRBV9, the J call TRBJ2-1, with TRBD2 matching 9 bases. Germline V CDR1 and CDR2: SGDLS, YYNGEE. V was clipped by 0 bases and J by 6 bases; unmatched bases: 7. This CDR3 has 16 amino acids. This CDR3 reads CASSVEGLAGANEQFF. CDR3 DNA sequence: TGTGCCAGCAGCGTAGAGGGGTTAGCGGGGGCCAATGAGCAGTTCTTC.

The chain carries TRBV10-3 and TRBJ2-7; 7 bases align to TRBD1. CDR1 and CDR2 from the germline V gene are ENHRY and SYGVKD. V was clipped by 4 bases and J by 4 bases; unmatched bases: 10. This CDR3 comprises 15 residues. CDR3 protein: CAISGSLTGSYEQYF. The DNA of the CDR3 is TGTGCCATCAGTGGGTCCTTGACAGGGAGTTACGAGCAGTACTTC.

The V call is TRBV29-1, the J call TRBJ2-7; D perhaps matches TRBD1 (5 bases). V dropped 7 bases and J dropped 0 bases, with 7 bases sitting between them. This CDR3 spans 11 amino acids. Germline V lookup: CDR1 SQVTM, CDR2 ANQGSEA. As DNA, the CDR3 is TGCAGCGCCAGGGACTCCTACGAGCAGTACTTC. Translating it yields CSARDSYEQYF.

J is TRBJ2-2 and V is TRBV5-1; 8 bases are a match to TRBD2. The V gene's germline CDR1 is SGHRS and CDR2 YFSETQ. This CDR3 comprises 16 residues. With 2 bases clipped from V and 3 bases from J, the junction kept 6 bases outside the gene matches. CDR3 protein: CASSFPTGGDTGELFF. In nucleotides, the CDR3 is TGCGCCAGCAGCTTTCCGACGGGAGGGGACACCGGGGAGCTGTTTTTT.

The chain employs TRBV2 and TRBJ2-1, with a weak D call TRBD2 (6 bases). Per germline, CDR1 SNHLY and CDR2 FYNNEI. The CDR3 consists of 12 residues. Trimming cost V 8 bases and J 6 bases, with 11 bases left between them. CDR3 sequence: CASRRDSNEQFF. Written as DNA, the CDR3 is TGTGCCAGCCGACGGGACTCCAATGAGCAGTTCTTC. The full variable domain, completed using reference TRBV2 and TRBJ2-1, is EPEVTQTPSHQVTQMGQEVILRCVPISNHLYFYWYRQILGQKVEFLVSFYNNEISEKSEIFDDQFSVERPDGSNFTLKIRSTKLEDSAMYFCASRRDSNEQFFGPGTRLTVL.

The rearrangement links TRBV9 to TRBJ1-4, with D tentatively TRBD1 (5 bases). The V gene lost 3 bases and the J gene lost 7 bases, with 16 bases spanning the gap. The length of the CDR3 is 15 residues. The germline CDR1 and CDR2 sequences are SGDLS and YYNGEE. The CDR3 DNA follows: TGTGCCAGCAGCGCCTGGGGGATGAATAGTGAAAAACTGTTTTTT. Encoded protein: CASSAWGMNSEKLFF.

V and J are TRBV2 and TRBJ1-4, with 11 bases matching TRBD1. The CDR3 is 15 amino acids. Germline loops: CDR1 SNHLY, CDR2 FYNNEI. The trim removed 11 bases at V and 7 bases at J, leaving 12 bases unmatched. The CDR3 DNA sequence: TGTGCCGCGGTCCGAACCGGGACAGGGGGTGAAAAACTGTTTTTT. Residues: CAAVRTGTGGEKLFF.

This clone was recorded only once. The rearrangement links TRBV6-5 to TRBJ2-3; D call uncertain. In germline, CDR1 is MNHEY, CDR2 SVGAGI. This CDR3 is 14 amino acids long. Trimming took off 6 bases at V and 3 bases at J, with 13 bases between the two ends. Here the CDR3 DNA reads TGTGCCAGCAGCGCAACTGAAGGGACAGATACGCAGTATTTT. Its protein is CASSATEGTDTQYF.

The V and J genes are TRBV6-1 and TRBJ1-1; D uncertain. Germline values: CDR1 MNHNS, CDR2 SASEGT. This CDR3 is built from 14 residues. The ends were cut back, 1 base at V and 11 bases at J, with 17 bases in the middle. The CDR3 loop reads CASSEEGFNSLAFF. In DNA, the CDR3 is TGTGCCAGCAGTGAAGAAGGGTTCAATAGTTTGGCTTTCTTT.

The gene calls are TRBV7-9 and TRBJ2-3; 7 positions match TRBD1. V dropped 1 base and J dropped 3; count of bases not matched to a gene: 7. The CDR3 spans 16 residues. CDR1 and CDR2 (germline): SEHNR, FQNEAQ (reference sequence). CDR3: CASSLDATGWTDTQYF. DNA for the CDR3: TGTGCCAGCAGCTTAGATGCGACAGGGTGGACAGATACGCAGTATTTT.